The 13 T cell receptor beta chains below all came from one sample that was sequenced in a study of radiotherapy plus CTLA-4 blockade in lung cancer. Repertoires were generated with immunoSEQ multiplex PCR, while TCRdb's copy carries only in-frame clones and drops some. The sample carries about 55,000 clones, around four fifths recorded once. The source material was peripheral blood, sampled from a patient treated with radiotherapy plus ipilimumab. The receptor set was obtained from a human donor with non-small cell lung cancer whose response to radiotherapy plus ipilimumab could not be evaluated.

Worth noting for this clone: This CDR3 is also generated by other DNA sequences in the sample. V usage is TRBV9 and J usage is TRBJ2-3, with TRBD2 identical over 7 bases. Trimming at V came to 0 bases and at J to 0 bases, leaving 4 bases not matched to a gene. Per germline, CDR1 SGDLS and CDR2 YYNGEE. This CDR3 has 16 amino acids. The CDR3 protein is CASSVGGSGSTDTQYF. DNA of the CDR3: TGTGCCAGCAGCGTAGGCGGTAGCGGGAGCACAGATACGCAGTATTTT.

The chain combines TRBV7-2 with TRBJ2-7; 8 nucleotides match TRBD2. CDR3 length: 16 amino acids. CDR1 is SGHTA and CDR2 is FQGNSA in the germline V gene. Trimming removed 0 bases from V and 3 bases from J; junction bases left unmatched: 7. CDR3 DNA: TGTGCCAGCAGCTTAGCTAGCGGGGAGGGGATCTACGAGCAGTACTTC. Translated, it gives CASSLASGEGIYEQYF.

This chain joins TRBV9 and TRBJ1-4; TRBD1 is a possible D gene (6 bases). Trimming removed 3 bases from V and 8 bases from J, with 20 bases in between. This CDR3 has 16 amino acids. CDR1 SGDLS and CDR2 YYNGEE come from the germline V gene. CDR3 in DNA: TGTGCCAGCAGCGCCAACCTACAGGGCTCCGACGAAAAACTGTTTTTT. Translation: CASSANLQGSDEKLFF.

This chain uses TRBV7-9 with TRBJ1-1, with TRBD1 matching over 7 bases. The CDR3 contains 14 residues. Trimming took 4 bases from V and 0 from J; bases not matched to a gene: 2. The germline gives CDR1 SEHNR, CDR2 FQNEAQ (reference sequence). The CDR3 protein is CASSWTGVNTEAFF. The CDR3 nucleotides read TGTGCCAGCAGCTGGACAGGAGTGAACACTGAAGCTTTCTTT.

The chain couples TRBV28 to TRBJ2-7; 11 nucleotides match TRBD2. The CDR3 extends over 15 amino acids. The germline CDR1 and CDR2 sequences are MDHEN and SYDVKM. The V and J ends lost 6 bases and 3 bases, in that order; junction bases with no gene match: 7. The CDR3 DNA is TGTGCCAGCAGATCCCCTGGACTAGCGGGCTACGAGCAGTACTTC. It codes for CASRSPGLAGYEQYF.

The CDR3 sequence: CASWDRVTEAFF. DNA of the CDR3: TGTGCCAGCTGGGACAGGGTCACTGAAGCTTTCTTT. V usage is TRBV28 and J usage is TRBJ1-1; 9 bases align to TRBD1. Per germline, CDR1 MDHEN and CDR2 SYDVKM. The J segment lost 4 bases and the V segment lost 8 bases, leaving 2 bases of the junction unmatched. The CDR3 runs to 12 residues.

The V and J genes are TRBV10-3 and TRBJ2-1; a possible D gene is TRBD2 (6 bases). CDR1 ENHRY and CDR2 SYGVKD come from the germline V gene. This CDR3 is 18 amino acids long. V dropped 3 bases and J dropped 2 bases, with 20 bases sitting between them. The CDR3 DNA sequence: TGTGCCATCAGTGACTCTCGGGGACTGCGAGTCCCCTACAATGAGCAGTTCTTC. The encoded protein is CAISDSRGLRVPYNEQFF.

The count of this clone is one. This rearrangement joins TRBV6-1 to TRBJ2-5, with TRBD2 matching over 12 bases. Matching the DNA end better, TRBJ2-7 makes the J call doubtful. Germline V gene data show CDR1 as MNHNS and CDR2 as SASEGT. There are 17 residues in the CDR3. The CDR3 coding sequence is TGTGCCAGCAGTGCTAGGACTAGCGGGACGAGCTCCTACGAGCAGTACTTC. This codes for CASSARTSGTSSYEQYF.

V gene TRBV6-5 combines with J gene TRBJ2-7; D might be TRBD1 (6 bases). The CDR3 consists of 14 residues. The V end lost 0 bases, the J end lost 7 bases, and 13 bases lay between the germline ends. Germline CDR1 reads MNHEY; CDR2 reads SVGAGI. The DNA for the CDR3 is TGTGCCAGCAGTTACTCAGCGGTTCAGGGGGAGCAGTACTTC. As protein: CASSYSAVQGEQYF.

To note about this clone: The junction and the germline gene differ at one end; a read error may be behind it. This chain connects TRBV19 to TRBJ2-1, with 11 bases matching TRBD2. Germline CDR1 and CDR2: LNHDA and SQIVND (reference sequence). The CDR3 spans 14 residues. The CDR3 loop is CASSMAGTSGGELF. DNA for the CDR3: TGTGCCAGTAGTATGGCCGGGACTAGCGGAGGGGAGCTCTTC.

The chain recombines TRBV5-1 with TRBJ1-2; the D is unclear. V dropped 3 bases and J dropped 4 bases, with 10 bases sitting between them. Germline CDR1 is SGHRS and CDR2 is YFSETQ. The CDR3 length is 13 residues. As DNA, the CDR3 is TGCGCCAGCAGCTCGGCAGGTCTCTATGGCTACACCTTC. Amino acid sequence: CASSSAGLYGYTF.

The rearrangement links TRBV27 to TRBJ2-2; tentative D call: TRBD1 (5 bases). V lost 4 bases, J lost 4 bases, and 16 bases lay in between. The CDR3 length is 16 residues. Per the germline V gene, CDR1 is MNHEY and CDR2 is SMNVEV (reference sequence). CDR3 sequence (DNA): TGTGCCAGCAGTTCTCAACTCCAGCAGGGCACCGGGGAGCTGTTTTTT. It yields the protein CASSSQLQQGTGELFF.

This clone was detected a few times. CDR3 sequence (DNA): TGTGCCAGCAGGGGAGTCCGCCAAGAGACCCAGTACTTC. Amino acids: CASRGVRQETQYF. The chain carries TRBV25-1 and TRBJ2-5, with a tentative D call TRBD2 (5 bases). The CDR3 sequence is 13 residues long. V was pared by 6 bases and J by 1 base, with 9 bases between. Germline CDR1 reads MGHDK; CDR2 reads SYGVNS. Complete variable domain (other parts from reference TRBV25-1 and TRBJ2-5): EADIYQTPRYLVIGTGKKITLECSQTMGHDKMYWYQQDPGMELHLIHYSYGVNSTEKGDLSSESTVSRIRTEHFPLTLESARPSHTSQYLCASRGVRQETQYFGPGTRLLVL.